Below, one T cell receptor (beta chain) is given with its context. What it binds is unknown. This specimen comes from a study of response to subunit inactivated influenza vaccine. MiXCR, run by TCRdb on the RT-PCR reads, gives a single entry per CDR3 protein. Here the sample spans about 500,000 distinct CDR3 sequences, under 8.5% being singletons. Findings and caveats of the study: The authors put forward the suggestion that each seasonal influenza vaccination may bring in only a limited number of new T cells.

The V and J ends lost 5 bases and 3 bases, in that order; junction bases with no gene match: 14. In germline, CDR1 is SGHRS, CDR2 YFSETQ. The CDR3 has 18 residues. The rearrangement links TRBV5-1 to TRBJ2-7, with TRBD2 matching over 13 bases. Here the sequenced sample was PBMCs from blood, taken less than 25 months after vaccination. The TCR sequence derives from a man in his fifties or sixties who received an inactivated influenza vaccine. For the CDR3, the DNA is TGCGCCAGCAGTCCTACTCCACCAGGGACTAGCGGGGACTACGAGCAGTACTTC. Its protein product is CASSPTPPGTSGDYEQYF.